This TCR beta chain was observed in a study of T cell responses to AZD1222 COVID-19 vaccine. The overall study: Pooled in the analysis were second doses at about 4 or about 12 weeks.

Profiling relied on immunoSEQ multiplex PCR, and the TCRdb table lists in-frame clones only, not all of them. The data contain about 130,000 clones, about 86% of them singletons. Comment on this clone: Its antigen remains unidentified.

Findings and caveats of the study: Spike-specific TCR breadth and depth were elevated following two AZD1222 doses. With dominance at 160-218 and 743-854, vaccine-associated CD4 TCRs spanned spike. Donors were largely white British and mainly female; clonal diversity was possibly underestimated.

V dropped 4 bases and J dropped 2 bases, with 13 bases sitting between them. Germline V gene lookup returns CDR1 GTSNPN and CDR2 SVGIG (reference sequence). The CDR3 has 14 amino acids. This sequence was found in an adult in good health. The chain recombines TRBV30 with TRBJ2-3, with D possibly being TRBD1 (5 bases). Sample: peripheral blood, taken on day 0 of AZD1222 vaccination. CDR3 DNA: TGTGCCTGGACCGCAGGGTTTACCACAGATACGCAGTATTTT. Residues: CAWTAGFTTDTQYF.